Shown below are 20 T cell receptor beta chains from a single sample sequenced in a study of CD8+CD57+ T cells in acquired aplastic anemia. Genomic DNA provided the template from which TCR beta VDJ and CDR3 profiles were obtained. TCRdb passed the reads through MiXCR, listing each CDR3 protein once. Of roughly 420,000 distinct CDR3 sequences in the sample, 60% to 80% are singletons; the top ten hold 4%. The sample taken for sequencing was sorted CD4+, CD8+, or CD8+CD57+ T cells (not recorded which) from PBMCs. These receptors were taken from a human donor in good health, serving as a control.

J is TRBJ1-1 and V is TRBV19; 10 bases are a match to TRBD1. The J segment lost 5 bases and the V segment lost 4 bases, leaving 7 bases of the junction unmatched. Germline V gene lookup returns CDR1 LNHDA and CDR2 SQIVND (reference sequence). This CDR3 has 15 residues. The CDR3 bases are TGTGCCAGTAGTACGGGGACAGGGGTCAGGACTGAAGCTTTCTTT. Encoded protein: CASSTGTGVRTEAFF.

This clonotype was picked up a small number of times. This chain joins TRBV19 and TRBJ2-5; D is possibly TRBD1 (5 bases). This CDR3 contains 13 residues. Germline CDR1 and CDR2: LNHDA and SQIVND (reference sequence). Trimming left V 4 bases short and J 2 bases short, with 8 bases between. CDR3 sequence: CASSTRQQETQYF. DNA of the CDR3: TGTGCCAGTAGTACCAGACAGCAAGAGACCCAGTACTTC.

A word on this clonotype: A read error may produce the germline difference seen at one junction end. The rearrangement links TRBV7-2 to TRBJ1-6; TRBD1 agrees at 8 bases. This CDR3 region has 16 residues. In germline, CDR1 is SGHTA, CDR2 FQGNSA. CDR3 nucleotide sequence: TGCGCCAGCAGCCCTCCGACAGGGGTTTATAATTCACCCCTCCACTTT. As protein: CASSPPTGVYNSPLHF.

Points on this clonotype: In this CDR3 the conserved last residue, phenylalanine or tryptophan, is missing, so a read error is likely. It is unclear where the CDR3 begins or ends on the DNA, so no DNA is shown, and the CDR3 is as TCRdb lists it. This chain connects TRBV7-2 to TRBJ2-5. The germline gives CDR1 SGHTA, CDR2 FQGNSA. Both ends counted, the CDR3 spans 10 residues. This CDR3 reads CASSFSSFYT.

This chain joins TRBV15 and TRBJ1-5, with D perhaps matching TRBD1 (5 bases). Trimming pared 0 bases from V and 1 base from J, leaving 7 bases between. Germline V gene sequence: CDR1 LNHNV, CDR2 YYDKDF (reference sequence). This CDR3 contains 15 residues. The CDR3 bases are TGTGCCACCAGCAGAGACGGACAAAGCAATCAGCCCCAGCATTTT. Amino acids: CATSRDGQSNQPQHF.

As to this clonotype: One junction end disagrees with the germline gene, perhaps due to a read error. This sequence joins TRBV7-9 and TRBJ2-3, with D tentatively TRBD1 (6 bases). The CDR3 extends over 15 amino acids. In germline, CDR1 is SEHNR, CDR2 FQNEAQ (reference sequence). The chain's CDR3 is CASSIGERGKDPQYF. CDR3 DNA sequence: TGCGCCAGCAGCATTGGGGAAAGGGGGAAAGATCCGCAGTATTTT.

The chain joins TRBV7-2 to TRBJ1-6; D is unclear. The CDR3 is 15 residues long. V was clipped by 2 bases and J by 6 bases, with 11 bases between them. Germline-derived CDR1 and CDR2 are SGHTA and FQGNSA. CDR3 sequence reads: CASSLQAERNSPLHF. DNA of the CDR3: TGTGCCAGCAGCTTACAGGCGGAGCGTAATTCACCCCTCCACTTT. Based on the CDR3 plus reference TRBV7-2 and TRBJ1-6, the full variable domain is GAGVSQSPSNKVTEKGKDVELRCDPISGHTALYWYRQSLGQGLEFLIYFQGNSAPDKSGLPSDRFSAERTGGSVSTLTIQRTQQEDSAVYLCASSLQAERNSPLHFGNGTRLTVT.

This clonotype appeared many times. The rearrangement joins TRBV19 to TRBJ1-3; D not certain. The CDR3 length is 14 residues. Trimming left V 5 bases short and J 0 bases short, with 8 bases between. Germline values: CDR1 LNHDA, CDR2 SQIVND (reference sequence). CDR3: CASSFLSSGNTIYF. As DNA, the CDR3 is TGTGCCAGTAGTTTTCTGAGCTCTGGAAACACCATATATTTT. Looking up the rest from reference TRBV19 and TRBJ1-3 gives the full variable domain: DGGITQSPKYLFRKEGQNVTLSCEQNLNHDAMYWYRQDPGQGLRLIYYSQIVNDFQKGDIAEGYSVSREKKESFPLTVTSAQKNPTAFYLCASSFLSSGNTIYFGEGSWLTVV.

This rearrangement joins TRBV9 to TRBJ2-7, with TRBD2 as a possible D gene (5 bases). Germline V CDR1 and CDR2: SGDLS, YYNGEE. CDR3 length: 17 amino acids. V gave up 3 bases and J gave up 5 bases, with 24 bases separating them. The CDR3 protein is CASSATVSQNTGDEQYF. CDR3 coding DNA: TGTGCCAGCAGCGCCACGGTCAGTCAGAACACCGGGGACGAGCAGTACTTC.

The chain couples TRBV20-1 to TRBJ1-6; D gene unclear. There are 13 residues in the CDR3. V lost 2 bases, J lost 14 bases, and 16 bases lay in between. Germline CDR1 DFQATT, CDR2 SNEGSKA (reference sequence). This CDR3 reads CSARRGDNYALHF. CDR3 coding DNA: TGCAGTGCTAGACGGGGAGATAACTATGCCCTCCACTTT.

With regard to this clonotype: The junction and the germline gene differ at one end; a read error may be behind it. CDR3 bases: TGTGCCAGCAGCCAACTTTCGAGACAAAGCTCCTACGCGCAGTACTTC. It yields the protein CASSQLSRQSSYAQYF. The chain couples TRBV11-2 to TRBJ2-7; D is unclear. This CDR3 spans 16 amino acids. Germline V gene data show CDR1 as SGHAT and CDR2 as FQNNGV.

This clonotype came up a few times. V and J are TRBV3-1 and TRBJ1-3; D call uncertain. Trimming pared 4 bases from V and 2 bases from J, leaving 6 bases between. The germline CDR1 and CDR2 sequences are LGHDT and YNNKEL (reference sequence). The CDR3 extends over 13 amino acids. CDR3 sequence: CASSPKAGNTIYF. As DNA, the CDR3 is TGTGCCAGCAGCCCTAAGGCTGGAAACACCATATATTTT. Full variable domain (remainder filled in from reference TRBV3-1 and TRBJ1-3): DTAVSQTPKYLVTQMGNDKSIKCEQNLGHDTMYWYKQDSKKFLKIMFSYNNKELIINETVPNRFSPKSPDKAHLNLHINSLELGDSAVYFCASSPKAGNTIYFGEGSWLTVV.

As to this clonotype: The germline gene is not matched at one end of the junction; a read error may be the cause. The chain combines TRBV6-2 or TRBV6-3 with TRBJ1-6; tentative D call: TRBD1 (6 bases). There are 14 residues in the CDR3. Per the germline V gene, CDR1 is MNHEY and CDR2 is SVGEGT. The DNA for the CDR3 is TGTGCCAGCAAGCGGGGCCGGGGGGCCTACGAGCAGCACTTC. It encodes CASKRGRGAYEQHF.

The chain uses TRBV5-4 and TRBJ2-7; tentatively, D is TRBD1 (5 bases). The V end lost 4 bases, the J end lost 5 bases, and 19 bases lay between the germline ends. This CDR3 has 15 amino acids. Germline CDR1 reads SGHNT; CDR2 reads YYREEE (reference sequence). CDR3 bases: TGTGCCAGCAGCCAAGATGCAACAGGAAGCGACGAGCAGTACTTC. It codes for CASSQDATGSDEQYF.

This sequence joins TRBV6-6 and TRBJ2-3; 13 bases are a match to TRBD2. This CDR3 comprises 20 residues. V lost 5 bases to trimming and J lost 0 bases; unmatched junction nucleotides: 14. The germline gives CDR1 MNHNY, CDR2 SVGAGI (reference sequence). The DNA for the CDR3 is TGTGCCAGCAGTGCTGGGCCACTAGCGGGGGGGCGCCCTAGCACAGATACGCAGTATTTT. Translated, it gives CASSAGPLAGGRPSTDTQYF.

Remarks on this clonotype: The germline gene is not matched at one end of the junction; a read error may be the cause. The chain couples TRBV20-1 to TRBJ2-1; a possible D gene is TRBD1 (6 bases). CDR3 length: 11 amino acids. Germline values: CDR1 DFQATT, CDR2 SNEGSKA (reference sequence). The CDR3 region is CSARRTQGRVF. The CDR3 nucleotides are TGCAGTGCTAGGCGAACCCAGGGGCGGGTCTTC.

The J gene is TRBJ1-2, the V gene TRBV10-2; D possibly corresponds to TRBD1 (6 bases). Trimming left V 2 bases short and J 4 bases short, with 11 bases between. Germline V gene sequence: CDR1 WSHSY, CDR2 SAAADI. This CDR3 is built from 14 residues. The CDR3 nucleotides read TGCGCCAGCAGTGAGCGACAGGACTTCTATGGCTACACCTTC. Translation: CASSERQDFYGYTF.

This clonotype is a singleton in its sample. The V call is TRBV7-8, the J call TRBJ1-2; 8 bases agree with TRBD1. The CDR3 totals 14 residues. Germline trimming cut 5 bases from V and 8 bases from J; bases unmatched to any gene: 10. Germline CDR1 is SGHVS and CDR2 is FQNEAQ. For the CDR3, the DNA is TGTGCCAGCAGCCTACCGGGGACAGGATGGGGCTACACCTTC. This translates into CASSLPGTGWGYTF.

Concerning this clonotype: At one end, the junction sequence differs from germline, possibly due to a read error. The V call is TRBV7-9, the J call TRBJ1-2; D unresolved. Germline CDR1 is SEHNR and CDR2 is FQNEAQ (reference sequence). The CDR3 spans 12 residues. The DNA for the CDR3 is TGTGCCAGCAGCGTTGATGGGGATGGATACACCTTC. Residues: CASSVDGDGYTF.

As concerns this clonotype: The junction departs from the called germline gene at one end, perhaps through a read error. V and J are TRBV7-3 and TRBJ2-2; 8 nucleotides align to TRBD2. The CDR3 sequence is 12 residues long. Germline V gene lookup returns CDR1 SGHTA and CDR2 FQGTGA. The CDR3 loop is CASSLVAGGLFF. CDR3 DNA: TGTGCCAGCAGCTTGGTTGCGGGGGGGCTGTTTTTT.